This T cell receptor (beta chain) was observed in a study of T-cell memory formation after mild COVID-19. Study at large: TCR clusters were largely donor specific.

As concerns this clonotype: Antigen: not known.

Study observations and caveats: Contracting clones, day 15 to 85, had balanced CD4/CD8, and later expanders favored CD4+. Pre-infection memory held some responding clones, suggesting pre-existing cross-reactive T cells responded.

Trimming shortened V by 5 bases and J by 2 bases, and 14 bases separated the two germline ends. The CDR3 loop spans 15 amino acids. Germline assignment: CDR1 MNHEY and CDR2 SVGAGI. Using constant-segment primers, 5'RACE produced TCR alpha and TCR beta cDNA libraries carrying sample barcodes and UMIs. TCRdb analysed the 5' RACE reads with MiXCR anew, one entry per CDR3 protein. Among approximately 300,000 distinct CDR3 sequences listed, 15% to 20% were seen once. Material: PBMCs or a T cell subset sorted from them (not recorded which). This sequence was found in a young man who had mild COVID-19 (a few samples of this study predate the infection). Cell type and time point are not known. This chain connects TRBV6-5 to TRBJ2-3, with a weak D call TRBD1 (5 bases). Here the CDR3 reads CASSLWGANTDTQYF. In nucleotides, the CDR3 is TGTGCCAGCAGTCTGTGGGGCGCTAACACAGATACGCAGTATTTT.